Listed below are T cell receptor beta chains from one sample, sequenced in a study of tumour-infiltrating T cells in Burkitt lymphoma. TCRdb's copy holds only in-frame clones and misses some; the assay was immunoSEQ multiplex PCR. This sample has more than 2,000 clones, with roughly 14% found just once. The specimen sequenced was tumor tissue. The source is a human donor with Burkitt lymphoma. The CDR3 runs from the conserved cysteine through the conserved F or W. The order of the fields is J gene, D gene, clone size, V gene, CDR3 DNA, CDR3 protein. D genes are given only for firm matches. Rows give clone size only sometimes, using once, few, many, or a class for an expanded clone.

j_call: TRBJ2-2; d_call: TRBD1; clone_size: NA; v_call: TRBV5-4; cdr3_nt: TGTGCCAGCATCAGGACAGGAGGAACCGGGGAGCTGTTTTTT; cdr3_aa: CASIRTGGTGELFF
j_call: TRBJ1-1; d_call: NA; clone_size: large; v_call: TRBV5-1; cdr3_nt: TGCGCCAGCAGCATTCTCGAAAACACTGAAGCTTTCTTT; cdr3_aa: CASSILENTEAFF
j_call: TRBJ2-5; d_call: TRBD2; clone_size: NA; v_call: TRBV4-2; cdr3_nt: TGTGCCAGCAGCCAAGAGTACCTCGCGGGAGGGAAGGAGGAGACCCAGTACTTC; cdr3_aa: CASSQEYLAGGKEETQYF
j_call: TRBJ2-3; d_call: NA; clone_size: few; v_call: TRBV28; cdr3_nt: TGTGCCAGTGGATCACCCGCAGATACGCAGTATTTT; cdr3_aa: CASGSPADTQYF
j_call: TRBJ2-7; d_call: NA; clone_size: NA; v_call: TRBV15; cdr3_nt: TGTGCCACCAGCAGAGATGTTACGTGGCTGGCGGAGCAGTACTTC; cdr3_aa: CATSRDVTWLAEQYF
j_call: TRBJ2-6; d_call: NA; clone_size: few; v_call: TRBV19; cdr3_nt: TGTGCCAGTATCAAGCTTTCGGTCTCTGGGGCCAACGTCCTGACTTTC; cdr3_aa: CASIKLSVSGANVLTF
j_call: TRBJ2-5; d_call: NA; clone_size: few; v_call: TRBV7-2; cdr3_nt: TGTGCCAGCAGCTATCAACCGGGAACAAGCAGGGAGACCCAGTACTTC; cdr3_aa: CASSYQPGTSRETQYF
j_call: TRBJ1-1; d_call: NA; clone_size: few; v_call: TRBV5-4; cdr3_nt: TGTGCCAGCAGCCCACCCGTGGGGGAAGCTTTCTTT; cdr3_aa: CASSPPVGEAFF
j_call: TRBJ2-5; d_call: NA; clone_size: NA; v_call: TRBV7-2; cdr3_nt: TGTGCCAGCAGCTTAGTCAGACAAGAGACCCAGTACTTC; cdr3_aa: CASSLVRQETQYF
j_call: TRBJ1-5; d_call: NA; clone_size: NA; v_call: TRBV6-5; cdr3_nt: TGTGCCAGCAGTAACAGGGTCGAAGAGCCCCAGCATTTT; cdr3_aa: CASSNRVEEPQHF
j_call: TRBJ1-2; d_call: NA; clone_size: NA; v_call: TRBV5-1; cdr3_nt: TGCGCCAGCAGCCTACGGGTCGGGCCCTATGGCTACACCTTC; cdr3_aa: CASSLRVGPYGYTF
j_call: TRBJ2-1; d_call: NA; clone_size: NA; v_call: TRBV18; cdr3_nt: TGTGCCAGCTCAACTACCGACCTTTACAATGAGCAGTTCTTC; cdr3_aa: CASSTTDLYNEQFF
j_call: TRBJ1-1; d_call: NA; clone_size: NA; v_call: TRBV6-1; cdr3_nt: TGTGCCAGCAGTGAAGCTCAGGGTGAAGCTTTCTTT; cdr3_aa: CASSEAQGEAFF
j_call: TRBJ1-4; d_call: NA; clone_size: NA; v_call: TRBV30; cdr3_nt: TGTGCCTGGAAAACGGGCCCTTCCACTGAAAAACTGTTTTTT; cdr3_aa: CAWKTGPSTEKLFF
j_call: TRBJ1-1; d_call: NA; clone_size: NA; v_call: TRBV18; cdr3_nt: TGTGCCAGCTCACCTAGCGGGCGCACTGAAGCTTTCTTT; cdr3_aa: CASSPSGRTEAFF
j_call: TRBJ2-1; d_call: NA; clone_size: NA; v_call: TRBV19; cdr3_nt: TGTGCCAGTAAAAGGTCCCAGGGTCCCAATGAGCAGTTCTTC; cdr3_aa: CASKRSQGPNEQFF
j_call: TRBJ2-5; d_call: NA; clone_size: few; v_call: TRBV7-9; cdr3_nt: TGTGCCAGCAGCTATGATGGACTCCTGGCAGAGACCCAGTACTTC; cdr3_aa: CASSYDGLLAETQYF
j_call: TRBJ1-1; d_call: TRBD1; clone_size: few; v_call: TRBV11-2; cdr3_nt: TGTGCCAGCAGCAGCGACAGGGGCGCTGAAGCTTTCTTT; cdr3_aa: CASSSDRGAEAFF
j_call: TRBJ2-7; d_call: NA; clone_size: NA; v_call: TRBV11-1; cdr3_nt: TGTGCCAGCAGGATGGAGCTAGCGTCCTACGAGCAGTACTTC; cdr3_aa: CASRMELASYEQYF
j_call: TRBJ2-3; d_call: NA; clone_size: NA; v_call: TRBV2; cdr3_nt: TGTGCCAGCAGTGCCGGGACATCAAGCACAGATACGCAGTATTTT; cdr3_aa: CASSAGTSSTDTQYF
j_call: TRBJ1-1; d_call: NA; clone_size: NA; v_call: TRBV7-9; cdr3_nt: TGTGCCAGCAGCTCCCGGTATGAAGCTTTCTTT; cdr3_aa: CASSSRYEAFF
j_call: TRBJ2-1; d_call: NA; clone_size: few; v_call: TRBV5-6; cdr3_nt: TGTGCCAGCAGAAAGCCGGGATTGAATGAGCAGTTCTTC; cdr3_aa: CASRKPGLNEQFF
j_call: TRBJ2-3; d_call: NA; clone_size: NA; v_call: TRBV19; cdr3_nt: TGTGCCAGTAAACTGGATGCAGGGCGGGGAGATACGCAGTATTTT; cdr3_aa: CASKLDAGRGDTQYF
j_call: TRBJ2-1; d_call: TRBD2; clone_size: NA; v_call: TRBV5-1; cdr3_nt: TGCGCCAGCAGCTTGGTTTGGCTAGCGGGTGACAATGAGCAGTTCTTC; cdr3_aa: CASSLVWLAGDNEQFF
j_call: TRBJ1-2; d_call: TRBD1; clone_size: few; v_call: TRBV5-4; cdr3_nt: TGTGCCAGCAGCTCTTACCAGGGGGTCTATGGCTACACCTTC; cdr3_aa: CASSSYQGVYGYTF
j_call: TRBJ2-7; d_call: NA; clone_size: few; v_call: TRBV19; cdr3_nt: TGTGCCAGTAGTATATCTGAGGGCTACGAGCAGTACTTC; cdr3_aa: CASSISEGYEQYF
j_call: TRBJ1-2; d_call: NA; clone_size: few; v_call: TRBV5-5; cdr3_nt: TGTGCCAGCAGCTTGGGTGCCAGGATCGATTATGGCTACACCTTC; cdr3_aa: CASSLGARIDYGYTF
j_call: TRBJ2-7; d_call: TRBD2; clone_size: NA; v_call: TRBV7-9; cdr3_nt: TGTGCCAGCGCTTCACTAGCGGGAAACGGCGAGCAGTACTTC; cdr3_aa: CASASLAGNGEQYF
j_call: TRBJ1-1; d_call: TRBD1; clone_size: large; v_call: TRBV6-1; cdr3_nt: TGTGCCAGCAGTGAAGTGGGACAGGTCAGAGCTTTCTTT; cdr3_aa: CASSEVGQVRAFF
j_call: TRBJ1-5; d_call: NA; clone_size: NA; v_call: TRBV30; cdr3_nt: TGTGCCTGGAGCCGAGGGACGGGGAATCAGCCCCAGCATTTT; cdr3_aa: CAWSRGTGNQPQHF
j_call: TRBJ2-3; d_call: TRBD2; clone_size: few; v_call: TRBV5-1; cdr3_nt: TGCGCCAGCAGCTTCTACTTAGCGGGAGGGGGCGCAGATACGCAGTATTTT; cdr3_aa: CASSFYLAGGGADTQYF
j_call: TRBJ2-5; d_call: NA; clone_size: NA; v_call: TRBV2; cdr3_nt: TGTGCCAGCAGTGCAGGGGGTGGACTAAAGACCCAGTACTTC; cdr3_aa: CASSAGGGLKTQYF
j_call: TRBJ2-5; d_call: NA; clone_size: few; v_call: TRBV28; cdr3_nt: TGTGCCAGCACTCGGAGGGCTCGGCAAGAGACCCAGTACTTC; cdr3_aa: CASTRRARQETQYF
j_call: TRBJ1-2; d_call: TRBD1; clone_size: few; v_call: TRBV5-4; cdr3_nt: TGTGCCAGCAGCCCCAAGGAGGGGGCGCTTGGCTACACCTTC; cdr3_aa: CASSPKEGALGYTF
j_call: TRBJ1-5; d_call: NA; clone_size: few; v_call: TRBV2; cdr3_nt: TGTGCCAGCAGTGATAGGGGATCGAGCCAGCCCCAGCATTTT; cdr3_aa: CASSDRGSSQPQHF
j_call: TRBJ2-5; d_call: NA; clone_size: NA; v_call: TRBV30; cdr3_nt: TGTGCCTGGAGTGTGCCAGAGACCCAGTACTTC; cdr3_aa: CAWSVPETQYF
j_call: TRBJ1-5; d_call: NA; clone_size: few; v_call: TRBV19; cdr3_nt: TGTGCCAGCACGATATTGGGAGGCGGCCAGCCCCAGCATTTT; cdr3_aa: CASTILGGGQPQHF
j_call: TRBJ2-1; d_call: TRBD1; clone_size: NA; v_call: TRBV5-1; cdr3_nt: TGCGCCAGCAGCTGGGTCCCTACAGGGGGCGCGGACAATGAGCAGTTCTTC; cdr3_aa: CASSWVPTGGADNEQFF
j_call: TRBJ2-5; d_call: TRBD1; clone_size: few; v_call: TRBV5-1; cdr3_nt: TGCGCCAGCAGCTTGGCAGGGGGCGAAGAGACCCAGTACTTC; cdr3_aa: CASSLAGGEETQYF
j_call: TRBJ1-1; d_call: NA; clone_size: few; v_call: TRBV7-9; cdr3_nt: TGTGCCAGCAGCTTAGGCCAGAACACTGAAGCTTTCTTT; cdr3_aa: CASSLGQNTEAFF
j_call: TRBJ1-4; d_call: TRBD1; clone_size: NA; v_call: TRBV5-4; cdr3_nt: TGTGCCAGCAGCTTTACAGGGGCTAATGAAAAACTGTTTTTT; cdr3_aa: CASSFTGANEKLFF